This T cell receptor (beta chain) is from a study of blood T cell repertoires in COVID-19. Trimming stripped 1 base from V and 7 bases from J, with 7 bases between. CDR1 and CDR2 from the germline V gene are MGHRA and YSYEKL. This CDR3 is built from 13 residues. This clone was picked up one time. Clones were sequenced by immunoSEQ multiplex PCR, and TCRdb holds only the in-frame ones, with some missing. The table includes 200,000 to 250,000 clones, about 80% detected once. The rearrangement uses TRBV4-1 and TRBJ1-4; D is perhaps TRBD1 (6 bases). The sample taken for sequencing was peripheral blood. The receptor was isolated from a woman aged 25 to 39 who had recovered from COVID-19. The CDR3 protein is CASSQVDSEKLFF. The CDR3 DNA reads TGCGCCAGCAGCCAAGTGGACAGTGAAAAACTGTTTTTT.